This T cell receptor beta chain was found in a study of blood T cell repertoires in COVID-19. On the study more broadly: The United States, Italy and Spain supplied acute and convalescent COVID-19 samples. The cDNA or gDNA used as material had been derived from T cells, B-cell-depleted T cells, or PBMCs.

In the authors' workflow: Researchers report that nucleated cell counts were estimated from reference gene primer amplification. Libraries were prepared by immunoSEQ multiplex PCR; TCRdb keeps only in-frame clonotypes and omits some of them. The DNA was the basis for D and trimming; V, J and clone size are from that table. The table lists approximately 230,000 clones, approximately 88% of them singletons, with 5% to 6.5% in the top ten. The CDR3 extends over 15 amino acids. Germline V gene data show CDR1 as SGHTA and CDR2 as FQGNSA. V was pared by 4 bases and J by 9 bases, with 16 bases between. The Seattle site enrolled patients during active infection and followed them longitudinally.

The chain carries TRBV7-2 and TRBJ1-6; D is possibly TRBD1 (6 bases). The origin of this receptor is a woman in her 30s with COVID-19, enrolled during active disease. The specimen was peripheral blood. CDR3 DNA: TGTGCCAGCAGCTCTATACAGGGATTGAGTTCACCCCTCCACTTT. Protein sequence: CASSSIQGLSSPLHF.